In its sample, the clone carrying this T cell receptor (beta chain) was seen a few times. Libraries were prepared by immunoSEQ multiplex PCR; TCRdb keeps only in-frame clonotypes and omits some of them. This sample has 700,000 or so clones, with approximately 85% found just once. The CDR3 spans 13 residues. J gave up 9 bases and V 0 bases, and 3 bases lay outside the gene matches. CDR1 is SGHDT, CDR2 YYEEEE, per germline. The data are from a study of shared T cell receptors in the human thymus. These data also formed part of another study, on human thymus T cells. That report adds: Finnish infants who were healthy and having corrective surgery for congenital heart defects made up the donors. Resected material from corrective heart surgery provided the thymus tissue analysed. V and J genes seemed to be used with bias in thymic and blood repertoires.

This TCR was recovered from a girl under two years old with a congenital heart defect. The sample was thymocytes. This chain connects TRBV5-6 to TRBJ1-1; 9 bases fit TRBD1. DNA for the CDR3: TGTGCCAGCAGCTTGGTAGGGACAGGGAAAGCTTTCTTT. It codes for CASSLVGTGKAFF.